The subject of this entry is one T cell receptor (beta chain). This receptor's antigen is unknown. No much larger clone exists at a distance of one base, and base qualities are not known. Spanning cysteine to phenylalanine, the CDR3 consists of 14 amino acids. The sequence is cut down to CDR3 DNA, 42 bases in frame from base 1. CDR1 and CDR2 are drawn from the germline V gene (reference sequence): LNHDA, SQIVND. V is cut back by 5 bases and J by 3 bases, with 6 bases in the junction unmatched. This sample stems from a study of T cells after posttransplantation cyclophosphamide (dated by TCRdb to about 2016). As for the study more broadly: T cell repertoire reconstitution was tracked by TRB sequencing after myeloablative bone marrow transplantation in which posttransplantation cyclophosphamide was used as GVHD prophylaxis. Blood from all 35 or so PTCy patients with 1-year posttransplant specimens was subjected to TRB sequencing. In 3 patients, up to about 3 additional blood samples taken between 2 and 5.2 years after transplant also underwent TRB sequencing, as did pretransplant blood from several patients. Samples from a few dozen PTCy-treated patients, along with samples from roughly 16 of their related bone marrow donors, underwent antigen receptor sequencing. Public TRB sequences were checked against a database of over 3,500 sequences associated with responses to pathogens, tumor antigens, self-antigens and alloantigens. Because TRA and TRB clonality correlated tightly in some ten samples, later TCR analyses were limited to TRB. On the study overall, not on this receptor specifically: At 1-2 months, donor-recipient similarity was low but rose over the first year, and the later blood repertoires were often dominated by donor CD8+ memory clones. The TRB repertoires of T cells infiltrating skin or the GI tract showed only limited overlap with the TRB repertoires found in blood. Across about 40 patients, TRB clonality was highly associated with recipient CMV seropositivity and CMV reactivation, and diversity in PTCy patients was similar to diversity in CNI/methotrexate controls.

TRB sequencing was run on genomic DNA with either the immunoSEQ assay at survey resolution or the hsTCRB kit. On the study's bioinformatics: The immunoSEQ software handled initial read processing, and the LymphoSeq R package was used for repertoire analyses. For each TRB dataset, clonality was calculated as 1 minus normalized Shannon entropy, and the Gini coefficient was computed as well. Phenotypes of unsorted samples were inferred by mapping TRB sequences from sorted subsets of the recipient or donor onto unsorted samples of the same recipient. This is the immuneACCESS table as TCRdb keeps it, with only in-frame sequences that have V and J called. A part of the clones is gone; compared with another copy, unresolved V genes explain less than half, and the rest is unexplained. V and J calls and clone size come straight from that table; D and trimming were deduced from the DNA. This sample has roughly 5,000 clones in its table, and approximately 94% of those were observed once. The ten most abundant clones make up roughly 1.5% of the sample.

Peripheral blood and bone marrow mononuclear cells were isolated by Ficoll-Hypaque density centrifugation and were cryopreserved. CD4+ and CD8+ T cells, including naive and memory subsets, were sorted by FACS on a FACSAria II. Here the chain combines TRBV19 and TRBJ1-1; 7 central bases correspond to TRBD1. The receptor was derived from a woman in her sixties in good health, CMV-negative, and a related stem cell transplant donor. The sample was CD4+ T cells sorted from bone marrow. CDR3 reads: CASSPGQWDTEAFF. DNA sequence: TGTGCCAGTAGTCCGGGACAGTGGGACACTGAAGCTTTCTTT.